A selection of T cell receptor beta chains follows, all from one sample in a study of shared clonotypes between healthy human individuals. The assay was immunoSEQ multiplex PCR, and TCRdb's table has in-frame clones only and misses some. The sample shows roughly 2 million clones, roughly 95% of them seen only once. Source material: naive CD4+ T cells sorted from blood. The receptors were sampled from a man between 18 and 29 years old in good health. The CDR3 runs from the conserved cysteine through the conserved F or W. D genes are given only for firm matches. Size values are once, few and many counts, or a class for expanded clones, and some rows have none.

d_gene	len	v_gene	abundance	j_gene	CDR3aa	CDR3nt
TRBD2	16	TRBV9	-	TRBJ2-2	CASNPSGISYTGELFF	TGTGCCAGCAACCCTAGCGGGATCTCCTACACCGGGGAGCTGTTTTTT
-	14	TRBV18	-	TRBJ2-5	CASSPVTRKETQYF	TGTGCCAGCTCACCAGTGACAAGGAAAGAGACCCAGTACTTC
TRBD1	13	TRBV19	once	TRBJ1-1	CASRTPGGTEAFF	TGTGCCAGTAGGACACCAGGGGGAACTGAAGCTTTCTTT
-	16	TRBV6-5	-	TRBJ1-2	CASSYSKLAGGYGYTF	TGTGCCAGCAGTTACTCGAAGTTGGCCGGGGGCTATGGCTACACCTTC
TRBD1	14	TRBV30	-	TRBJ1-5	CAWSLTGGGQPQHF	TGTGCCTGGAGCCTAACAGGGGGTGGTCAGCCCCAGCATTTT
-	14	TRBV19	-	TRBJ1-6	CASSTEANNSPLHF	TGTGCCAGTAGTACCGAGGCGAATAATTCACCCCTCCACTTT
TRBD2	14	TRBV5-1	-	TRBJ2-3	CASSLAGGTDTQYF	TGCGCCAGCAGCTTGGCCGGGGGGACAGATACGCAGTATTTT
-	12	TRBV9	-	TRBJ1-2	CASSASGGGYTF	TGTGCCAGCAGCGCGTCCGGGGGAGGCTACACCTTC
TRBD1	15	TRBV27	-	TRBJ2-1	CASTSPGQIFNEQFF	TGTGCCAGCACCTCGCCGGGACAGATATTCAATGAGCAGTTCTTC
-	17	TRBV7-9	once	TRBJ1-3	CASSSSVGLGSGNTIYF	TGTGCCAGCAGCTCTAGTGTGGGCCTTGGCTCTGGAAACACCATATATTTT
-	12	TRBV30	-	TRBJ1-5	CAASVPNQPQHF	TGTGCCGCCTCAGTCCCCAATCAGCCCCAGCATTTT
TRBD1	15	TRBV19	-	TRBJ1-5	CASSTETGGSQPQHF	TGTGCCAGTAGTACGGAGACAGGGGGATCTCAGCCCCAGCATTTT
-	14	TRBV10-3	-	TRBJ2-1	CAISGVGPYNEQFF	TGTGCCATCAGTGGGGTAGGGCCCTACAATGAGCAGTTCTTC
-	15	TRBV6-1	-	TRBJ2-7	CASSKEWTASYEQYF	TGTGCCAGCAGTAAAGAATGGACAGCATCCTACGAGCAGTACTTC
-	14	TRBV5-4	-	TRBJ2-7	CASSAQGLGYEQYF	TGTGCCAGCAGCGCCCAAGGGCTCGGCTACGAGCAGTACTTC
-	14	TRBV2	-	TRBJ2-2	CASSYPAPPGELFF	TGTGCCAGCAGTTACCCGGCTCCTCCCGGGGAGCTGTTTTTT
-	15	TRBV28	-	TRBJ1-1	CASSFGGTGFSEAFF	TGTGCCAGCAGTTTCGGAGGAACGGGGTTCTCTGAAGCTTTCTTT
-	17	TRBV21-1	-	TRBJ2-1	CASSWTETSGSKNEQFF	TGTGCCAGCAGCTGGACAGAAACTAGCGGGAGTAAGAATGAGCAGTTCTTC
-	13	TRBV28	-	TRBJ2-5	CASRAGYQETQYF	TGTGCCAGCAGGGCGGGCTACCAAGAGACCCAGTACTTC
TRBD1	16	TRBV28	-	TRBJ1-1	CASSSHGQGAVTEAFF	TGTGCCAGCAGTTCCCACGGACAGGGGGCGGTCACTGAAGCTTTCTTT
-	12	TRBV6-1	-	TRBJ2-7	CASSVSSYEQYF	TGTGCCAGCAGCGTTAGCTCCTACGAGCAGTACTTC
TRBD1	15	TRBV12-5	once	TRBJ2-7	CASGLPGTENYEQYF	TGTGCTAGTGGTTTGCCCGGGACAGAGAACTACGAGCAGTACTTC
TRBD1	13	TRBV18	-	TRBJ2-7	CASSGTGGYEQYF	TGTGCCAGCTCCGGGACAGGGGGCTACGAGCAGTACTTC
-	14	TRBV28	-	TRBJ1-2	CASSLTGPPYGYTF	TGTGCCAGCAGTCTTACCGGGCCTCCCTATGGCTACACCTTC
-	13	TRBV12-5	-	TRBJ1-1	CASGPHPNTEAFF	TGTGCTAGTGGTCCGCATCCAAACACTGAAGCTTTCTTT
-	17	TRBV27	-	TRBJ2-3	CASSDYAGTSSTDTQYF	TGTGCCAGCAGCGACTATGCGGGAACTTCTAGCACAGATACGCAGTATTTT
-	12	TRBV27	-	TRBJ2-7	CASRRGTYEQYF	TGTGCCTCACGACGCGGGACGTACGAGCAGTACTTC
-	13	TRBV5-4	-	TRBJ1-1	CASLNGGGSEAFF	TGTGCCAGCCTTAATGGAGGGGGAAGTGAAGCTTTCTTT
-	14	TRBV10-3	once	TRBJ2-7	CAISEFPQGYEQYF	TGTGCCATCAGTGAGTTCCCCCAGGGCTACGAGCAGTACTTC
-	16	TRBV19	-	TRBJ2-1	CASRTGDTSSYNEQFF	TGTGCCAGTAGAACAGGAGATACCTCCTCCTACAATGAGCAGTTCTTC
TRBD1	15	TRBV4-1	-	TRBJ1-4	CASSQGDSHNEKLFF	TGCGCCAGCAGCCAAGGGGACAGCCATAATGAAAAACTGTTTTTT
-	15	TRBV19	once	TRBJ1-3	CASSTTGKSGNTIYF	TGTGCCAGTAGTACCACAGGGAAGTCTGGAAACACCATATATTTT
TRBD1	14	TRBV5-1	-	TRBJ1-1	CASSLGGGGVEAFF	TGCGCCAGCAGCTTGGGAGGAGGGGGCGTTGAAGCTTTCTTT
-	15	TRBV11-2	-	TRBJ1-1	CASSFRWGARDEAFF	TGTGCCAGCAGCTTTAGGTGGGGGGCTAGAGATGAAGCTTTCTTT
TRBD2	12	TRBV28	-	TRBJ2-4	CASKQAGDIQYF	TGTGCCAGCAAACAGGCGGGGGACATTCAGTACTTC
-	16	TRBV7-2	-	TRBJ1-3	CASSPSRVLAGNTIYF	TGTGCCAGCAGCCCAAGTAGGGTCTTGGCTGGAAACACCATATATTTT